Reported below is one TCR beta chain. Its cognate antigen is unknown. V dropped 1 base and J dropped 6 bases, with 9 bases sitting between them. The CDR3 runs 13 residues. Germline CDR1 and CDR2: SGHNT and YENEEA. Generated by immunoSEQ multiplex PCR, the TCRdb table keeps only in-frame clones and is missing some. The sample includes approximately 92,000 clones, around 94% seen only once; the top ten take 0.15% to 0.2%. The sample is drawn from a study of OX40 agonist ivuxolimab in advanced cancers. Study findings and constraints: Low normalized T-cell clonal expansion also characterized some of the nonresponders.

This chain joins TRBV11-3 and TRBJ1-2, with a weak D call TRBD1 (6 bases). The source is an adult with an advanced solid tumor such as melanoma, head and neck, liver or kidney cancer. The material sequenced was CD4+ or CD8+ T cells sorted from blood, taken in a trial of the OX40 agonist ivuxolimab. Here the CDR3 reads CASSLGAGDGYTF. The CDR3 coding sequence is TGTGCCAGCAGCTTAGGGGCAGGGGATGGCTACACCTTC.